This record covers a single T cell receptor (beta chain). The antigen is not known. The data stem from a study of cytomegalovirus exposure and HLA in healthy donors. This CDR3 is 13 amino acids long. The V end lost 4 bases, the J end lost 9 bases, and 15 bases lay between the germline ends. Germline CDR1 SGHAT, CDR2 FQDESV (reference sequence). This PCR relied on a set of 60 Vbeta primers and 13 Jbeta primers. Produced via immunoSEQ multiplex PCR; TCRdb's table is partial and in-frame only. The data contain 130,000 or so clones, 65% to 85% of them singletons. Study-wide results and caveats: Overall, around 160 TCR beta chains were annotated as cytomegalovirus-associated.

The gene calls are TRBV11-1 and TRBJ1-1; TRBD1 might be the D (5 bases). The receptor was isolated from a woman under 30 in good health and CMV-seronegative. The specimen was PBMCs. CDR3 amino acids: CASSWGEREKAFF. CDR3 sequence (DNA): TGTGCCAGCAGCTGGGGCGAAAGAGAGAAAGCTTTCTTT.